This paragraph covers one T cell receptor beta chain sequence. Its antigen is as yet unknown. The data belong to a study of shared clonotypes between healthy human individuals. The study, taken as a whole, reports: Naive subsets typically showed greater estimated richness than memory subsets. A reduction in generation probabilities was seen for non-shared clonotypes relative to those shared by all four donors.

CD45RO negativity and positive selection for CCR7 defined naive CD8 cells, a population that excluded terminally differentiated effector memory CD45RA+ cells. Sorted subsets were amplified in replicate PCRs using 200 ng DNA, about 30,000 T cell genomes. Assay: immunoSEQ multiplex PCR; the TCRdb copy retains only in-frame clones and omits some. The data show about 2.1 million clones, 85% to 95% seen once. V was trimmed by 3 bases and J by 1 base, leaving 24 bases between them. Germline V gives CDR1 SNHLY, CDR2 FYNNEI. This CDR3 has 19 residues. This clonotype was obtained from a man between 18 and 35 years old in good health. Some clones in this sample may be carry-over from other donors' samples. This chain uses TRBV2 with TRBJ1-2, with D possibly TRBD1 on 6 matching bases. Sequencing used naive CD8+ T cells from PBMCs. This CDR3 reads CASSDLPGHQDSFNYGYTF. CDR3 in DNA: TGTGCCAGCAGTGACCTTCCGGGACACCAAGACAGCTTTAACTATGGCTACACCTTC.